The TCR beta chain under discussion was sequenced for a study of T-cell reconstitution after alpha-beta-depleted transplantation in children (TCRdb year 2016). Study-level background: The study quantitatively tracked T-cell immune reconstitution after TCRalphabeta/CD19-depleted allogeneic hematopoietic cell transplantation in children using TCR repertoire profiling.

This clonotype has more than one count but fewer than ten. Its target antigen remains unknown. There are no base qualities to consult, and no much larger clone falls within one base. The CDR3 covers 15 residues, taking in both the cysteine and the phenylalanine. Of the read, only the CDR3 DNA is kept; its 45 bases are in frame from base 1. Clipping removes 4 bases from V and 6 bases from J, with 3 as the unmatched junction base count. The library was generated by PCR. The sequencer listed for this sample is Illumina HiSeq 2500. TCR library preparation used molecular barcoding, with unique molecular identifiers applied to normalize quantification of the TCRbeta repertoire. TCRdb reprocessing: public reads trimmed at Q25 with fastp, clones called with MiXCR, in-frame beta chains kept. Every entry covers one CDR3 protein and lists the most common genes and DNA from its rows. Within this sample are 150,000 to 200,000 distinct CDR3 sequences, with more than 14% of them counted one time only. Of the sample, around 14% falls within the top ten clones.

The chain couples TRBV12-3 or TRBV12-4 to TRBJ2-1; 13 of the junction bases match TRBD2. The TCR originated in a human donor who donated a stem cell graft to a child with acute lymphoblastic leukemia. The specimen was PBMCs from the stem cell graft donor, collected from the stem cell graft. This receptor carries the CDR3 CASSSLAGGRNEQFF. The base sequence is TGTGCCAGCAGTTCACTAGCGGGAGGGCGCAATGAGCAGTTCTTC.